This T cell receptor beta chain is from a study of T cells after yellow fever vaccination. Background on the study: Any fraction with a low cell number was prepared using SMART-Seq v4 Ultra Low Input.

This clonotype was counted at least ten times. Its target is unknown. Study-wide results and limits: Once the booster was given, most primary-vaccination clones reappeared, at about 95% for CD4 and over 70% for CD8. Weaker in magnitude, the secondary response showed a faster peak on day 5 versus 15.

This CDR3 spans 15 amino acids. Germline CDR1 is MGHDK and CDR2 is SYGVNS. V was clipped by 3 bases and J by 3 bases, with 9 bases between them. 5'RACE template switching produced TCR cDNA carrying a universal primer site and UMIs. TCRdb used MiXCR to reprocess the 5' RACE reads, holding one entry per CDR3 protein. The table records a few hundred thousand distinct CDR3 sequences, about 7% of them present only once. Source: CD4+ T cells sorted from PBMCs, taken 15 days after the yellow fever booster vaccination. The origin of this receptor is a man under 40 who received the YFV17D yellow fever vaccine. The chain carries TRBV25-1 and TRBJ1-6; D gene uncertain. CDR3 in DNA: TGTGCCAGCAGTGATAACCCTTACTATAATTCACCCCTCCACTTT. Protein product: CASSDNPYYNSPLHF.